The clone carrying this T cell receptor (beta chain) was counted a single time. Its cognate antigen is unknown. The data derive from a study of shared clonotypes between healthy human individuals. Whole-study context: The study used three CD4 naive, three CD4 memory, two CD8 naive and one CD8 memory plate per donor. General study results and limits: Having only a few donors restricted how much genetic and exposure-history diversity was captured. Sequencing depth was expected to influence donor clonotype sharing.

The V gene lost 5 bases and the J gene lost 2 bases, with 10 bases spanning the gap. Germline V gene sequence: CDR1 MNHEY, CDR2 SMNVEV (reference sequence). The CDR3 length is 14 residues. The protocol was immunoSEQ multiplex PCR, while the TCRdb copy is restricted to in-frame clones and leaves out a portion. The sample includes 2 million to 2.5 million clones, 93% of them seen just once. Each donor was a Caucasian adult residing in Nashville, Tennessee. The TCR comes from a man younger than 35 in good health. Some clones in this sample may be carry-over from other donors' samples. The chain has TRBV27 and TRBJ2-1; D is possibly TRBD1 or TRBD2 (5 bases each). The sample was naive CD4+ T cells from PBMCs. As to subset: CD45RA+ positively selected. In nucleotides, the CDR3 is TGTGCCAGCAGTCCCCGAGGGGCCTACAATGAGCAGTTCTTC. Its protein is CASSPRGAYNEQFF.